The next 27 T cell receptor beta chains were all read from a single sample in a study of a mutant IDH1 vaccine in newly diagnosed glioma. Documented time point: week 47, end of study. Alongside topical imiquimod, each dose of vaccine comprised 300 ug of mutant IDH1 20-mer peptide. These receptors are not linked to any known antigen. Profiling relied on immunoSEQ multiplex PCR, and the TCRdb table lists in-frame clones only, not all of them. The data show tens of thousands of clones, around three fifths seen once. This specimen was peripheral blood mononuclear cells (PBMCs), taken from a glioma patient whose treatment included an IDH1 peptide vaccine. These receptor sequences come from a man aged 35-49 years with glioma. Some clones in this sample may be carry-over from other donors' samples.

The chain is built from TRBV7-2 and TRBJ2-3; D call uncertain. CDR3 size: 14 residues. Germline values: CDR1 SGHTA, CDR2 FQGNSA. Trimming cost V 1 base and J 0 bases, with 5 bases left between them. CDR3 DNA: TGTGCCAGCAGCTTAGGCCGGAGCACAGATACGCAGTATTTT. Amino acids: CASSLGRSTDTQYF.

This clone was seen a few times. For the CDR3, the DNA is TGTGCCAGCAGTCCGACAGGGTATGGCTACACCTTC. It translates to CASSPTGYGYTF. The gene calls are TRBV6-5 and TRBJ1-2, with 7 nucleotides matching TRBD1. CDR3 size: 12 residues. Germline V CDR1 and CDR2: MNHEY, SVGAGI. Trimming cost V 5 bases and J 5 bases; bases outside gene matches: 2.

This chain joins TRBV5-1 and TRBJ2-1; D possibly corresponds to TRBD2 (5 bases). V dropped 4 bases and J dropped 8 bases, with 10 bases sitting between them. This CDR3 spans 12 amino acids. Germline CDR1 and CDR2: SGHRS and YFSETQ. The CDR3 loop reads CASSPPGDEQFF. The CDR3 coding sequence is TGCGCCAGCAGCCCCCCCGGGGATGAGCAGTTCTTC.

The chain links TRBV7-9 to TRBJ2-2, with D perhaps assigned TRBD1 or TRBD2 (5 bases each). Germline V gives CDR1 SEHNR, CDR2 FQNEAQ (reference sequence). V was cut by 8 bases and J by 0 bases, with 13 bases left in between. CDR3 length: 15 residues. The CDR3 protein is CASRTGPTNTGELFF. In nucleotides, the CDR3 is TGTGCCAGCCGGACGGGACCAACGAACACCGGGGAGCTGTTTTTT.

The V and J genes are TRBV7-8 and TRBJ1-6, with D maybe TRBD1 (5 bases). Germline CDR1 is SGHVS and CDR2 is FQNEAQ. The V end lost 1 base, the J end lost 4 bases, and 5 bases lay between the germline ends. This CDR3 is built from 14 residues. Here the CDR3 reads CASSLGGYNSPLHF. The CDR3 nucleotides are TGTGCCAGCAGCTTAGGGGGGTATAATTCACCCCTCCACTTT.

This clone was seen more than once but under ten times. V gene TRBV19 combines with J gene TRBJ1-1; 8 bases agree with TRBD1. This CDR3 contains 16 residues. J lost 4 bases, V lost 6 bases, and 13 bases had no gene match. Germline loops: CDR1 LNHDA, CDR2 SQIVND (reference sequence). The CDR3 spells CASRPGTGGAGTEAFF. DNA of the CDR3: TGTGCCAGTAGACCAGGGACAGGCGGGGCGGGCACTGAAGCTTTCTTT.

The V gene is TRBV6-1, the J gene TRBJ2-7, with D possibly being TRBD1 (5 bases). The germline CDR1 and CDR2 sequences are MNHNS and SASEGT. V was pared by 7 bases and J by 4 bases, with 11 bases between. This CDR3 spans 12 amino acids. DNA for the CDR3: TGTGCCAGCACCGACCAGGGTTACGAGCAGTACTTC. Its protein is CASTDQGYEQYF.

This clone was observed once. The chain's CDR3 is CASSSQDGYTF. DNA for the CDR3: TGTGCCAGCTCCTCCCAGGATGGCTACACCTTC. The chain joins TRBV18 to TRBJ1-2; the D is unclear. V was clipped by 6 bases and J by 6 bases, with 8 bases between them. CDR3 length: 11 amino acids. CDR1 and CDR2 (germline): KGHSH, LQKENI.

The V and J genes are TRBV7-8 and TRBJ1-4; 8 bases line up with TRBD1. Germline V lookup: CDR1 SGHVS, CDR2 FQNEAQ. CDR3 length equals 16 residues. J gave up 4 bases and V 5 bases, and 9 bases lay outside the gene matches. DNA for the CDR3: TGTGCCAGCAGCCCCAATCCAGGGGGCATTAATGAAAAACTGTTTTTT. It codes for CASSPNPGGINEKLFF.

This chain uses TRBV10-3 with TRBJ1-6; 10 nucleotides align to TRBD1. This CDR3 is built from 18 residues. The trim removed 4 bases at V and 5 bases at J, leaving 11 bases unmatched. CDR1 and CDR2 (germline): ENHRY, SYGVKD. CDR3 DNA sequence: TGTGCCATCAGTGGGGGACCGGGACAGGGGTTCGATAATTCACCCCTCCACTTT. It encodes CAISGGPGQGFDNSPLHF.

Comment on this clone: An end of the junction differs from the germline gene, which may be a read error. This chain joins TRBV19 and TRBJ1-2; D might be TRBD1 (5 bases). This CDR3 is built from 15 residues. CDR1 is LNHDA, CDR2 SQIVND, per germline (reference sequence). CDR3 sequence: CASTIGLGTGYGYTF. In nucleotides, the CDR3 is TGTGCCAGTACTATAGGACTCGGGACGGGTTATGGCTACACCTTC.

The chain couples TRBV2 to TRBJ2-1; the D gene is possibly TRBD1 (5 bases). Trimming removed 2 bases from V and 4 bases from J, with 9 bases in between. The CDR3 extends over 14 amino acids. Germline V gene sequence: CDR1 SNHLY, CDR2 FYNNEI. CDR3 sequence: CASSEQGGYNEQFF. The CDR3 region has the DNA TGTGCCAGCAGTGAACAGGGTGGGTACAATGAGCAGTTCTTC. Full variable domain (remainder filled in from reference TRBV2 and TRBJ2-1): EPEVTQTPSHQVTQMGQEVILRCVPISNHLYFYWYRQILGQKVEFLVSFYNNEISEKSEIFDDQFSVERPDGSNFTLKIRSTKLEDSAMYFCASSEQGGYNEQFFGPGTRLTVL.

This clone was observed a handful of times. The V call is TRBV6-5, the J call TRBJ1-2; D gene uncertain. The V end lost 2 bases, the J end lost 5 bases, and 9 bases lay between the germline ends. From germline, CDR1 is MNHEY and CDR2 SVGAGI. This CDR3 comprises 13 residues. The DNA of the CDR3 is TGTGCCAGCAGTTACGACGGGAGTTATGGCTACACCTTC. Amino acids: CASSYDGSYGYTF.

V and J are TRBV30 and TRBJ2-3; D unclear. There are 12 residues in the CDR3. V gave up 2 bases and J gave up 6 bases, with 9 bases separating them. Germline V gives CDR1 GTSNPN, CDR2 SVGIG (reference sequence). The CDR3 bases are TGTGCCTGGAGTTATAGTTCGGATACGCAGTATTTT. It translates to CAWSYSSDTQYF.

Note on this clone: At one boundary the junction diverges from the germline segment, which might be a read error. The V and J genes are TRBV13 and TRBJ2-7, with unresolved D. Germline assignment: CDR1 PRHDT and CDR2 FYEKMQ (reference sequence). This CDR3 has 12 amino acids. DNA of the CDR3: TGTGCCAGCAGCTTCGGGCTACCCCCGATAGACTTC. As protein: CASSFGLPPIDF.

The chain recombines TRBV2 with TRBJ1-3; D unresolved. Germline V gene data show CDR1 as SNHLY and CDR2 as FYNNEI. CDR3 size: 16 residues. V lost 6 bases, J lost 4 bases, and 19 bases lay in between. CDR3 protein: CASRGIGLKRGNTIYF. CDR3 DNA sequence: TGTGCCAGCAGAGGAATTGGACTTAAACGGGGAAACACCATATATTTT.

V usage is TRBV2 and J usage is TRBJ2-1; 7 bases agree with TRBD1. From germline, CDR1 is SNHLY and CDR2 FYNNEI. This CDR3 has 15 residues. The trim removed 7 bases at V and 0 bases at J, leaving 6 bases unmatched. CDR3 loop: CASILTGLSYNEQFF. CDR3 nucleotide sequence: TGTGCCAGCATCCTGACAGGGCTCTCCTACAATGAGCAGTTCTTC.

CDR3 protein: CASSEQGRGDSQYF. CDR3 sequence (DNA): TGTGCCAGCAGTGAGCAGGGGAGGGGGGATTCGCAGTATTTT. The V call is TRBV6-1, the J call TRBJ2-3; weak D call: TRBD2 (7 bases). CDR3 length: 14 amino acids. V shed 3 bases and J shed 10 bases, with 17 bases lying between them. Germline-derived CDR1 and CDR2 are MNHNS and SASEGT.

The chain links TRBV5-5 to TRBJ2-7; D might be TRBD1 or TRBD2, each matching 6 bases. CDR1 and CDR2 from the germline V gene are SGHKS and YYEKEE (reference sequence). This CDR3 spans 13 amino acids. Trimming removed 1 base at V and 4 bases at J, with 9 bases between. CDR3 nucleotide sequence: TGTGCCAGCAGCTTGACAGGGAGGTACGAGCAGTACTTC. Translation gives CASSLTGRYEQYF.

This clone has a handful of counts. This chain joins TRBV5-6 and TRBJ2-7, with TRBD2 identical over 9 bases. The CDR3 covers 16 residues. J lost 4 bases, V lost 1 base, and 9 bases had no gene match. Per germline, CDR1 SGHDT and CDR2 YYEEEE. This CDR3 is CASSLLAGPPPYEQYF. CDR3 coding DNA: TGTGCCAGCAGCTTGCTAGCGGGACCTCCCCCTTACGAGCAGTACTTC.

This clone was counted a few times. V is TRBV5-1 and J is TRBJ2-1; TRBD2 matches 9 bases. Germline V gives CDR1 SGHRS, CDR2 YFSETQ. The CDR3 runs 15 residues. V lost 1 base and J lost 6; bases outside the gene matches: 5. Here the CDR3 DNA reads TGCGCCAGCAGCTTGCGAGGCGGGGGGGTCAATGAGCAGTTCTTC. Its translation is CASSLRGGGVNEQFF.

V usage is TRBV5-6 and J usage is TRBJ2-2, with 7 bases aligning to TRBD1. This CDR3 spans 15 amino acids. CDR1 is SGHDT and CDR2 is YYEEEE in the germline V gene. After removal of 3 bases from V and 6 bases from J, the junction contained 8 bases not matched to a gene. The CDR3 sequence is CASSYRGSWAGELFF. DNA for the CDR3: TGTGCCAGCAGCTACAGGGGAAGTTGGGCCGGGGAGCTGTTTTTT.

This clone turned up a few times. J is TRBJ2-5 and V is TRBV5-1; 7 bases are shared with TRBD1. This CDR3 is 14 amino acids long. V shed 0 bases, J shed 5 bases, and the junction held 4 bases outside the gene matches. Germline CDR1 SGHRS, CDR2 YFSETQ. The CDR3 is CASSLGGQMETQYF. The CDR3 bases are TGCGCCAGCAGCTTGGGGGGACAGATGGAGACCCAGTACTTC.

The chain is built from TRBV7-9 and TRBJ1-1, with D possibly TRBD1 on 5 matching bases. CDR3 length equals 12 residues. Trimming removed 3 bases from V and 8 bases from J, with 10 bases in between. CDR1 and CDR2 (germline): SEHNR, FQNEAQ (reference sequence). CDR3 nucleotide sequence: TGTGCCAGCAGCTTTACAGGAGGGGAAGCTTTCTTT. Translated: CASSFTGGEAFF.

Here the CDR3 reads CASSLREGVEQYF. The CDR3 bases are TGTGCCAGCAGCCTACGGGAAGGGGTCGAGCAGTACTTC. The gene calls are TRBV7-9 and TRBJ2-7; D tentatively reads TRBD1 or TRBD2 (5 bases each). The CDR3 loop spans 13 amino acids. V lost 5 bases, J lost 6 bases, and 14 bases lay in between. Germline CDR1 and CDR2: SEHNR and FQNEAQ (reference sequence).

V gene TRBV6-6 combines with J gene TRBJ2-1, with D hard to call. The CDR3 runs to 13 residues. The germline V gene has CDR1 MNHNY and CDR2 SVGAGI (reference sequence). The V end was cut by 3 bases, the J end by 7 bases, with 10 bases between. CDR3 residues: CASSYLTANEQFF. CDR3 DNA sequence: TGTGCCAGCAGTTATCTAACGGCAAATGAGCAGTTCTTC.

The rearrangement links TRBV10-1 to TRBJ2-7; D perhaps matches TRBD2 (5 bases). Per the germline V gene, CDR1 is WNHNN and CDR2 is SYGVQD (reference sequence). V lost 2 bases to trimming and J lost 2 bases, with 16 bases between them. This CDR3 region has 16 residues. The CDR3 spells CASSEIKVGKPYEQYF. CDR3 nucleotides: TGCGCCAGCAGTGAGATAAAGGTCGGGAAACCCTACGAGCAGTACTTC.